This T cell receptor (beta chain) was found in a study of blood T cell repertoires in COVID-19. Study in general: Sites across the United States, Italy and Spain contributed samples from acute and convalescent COVID-19. T cells, B-cell-depleted T cells, or PBMCs provided the cDNA or gDNA that served as material.

In the study's own analysis: It was from reference gene primer amplification that nucleated cell counts were estimated. TCRdb's copy holds only in-frame clones and misses some; the assay was immunoSEQ multiplex PCR. Clone size and V and J calls were adopted from that table, with D and trimming inferred from the DNA. The sample holds about 120,000 clones, approximately 87% seen once. The sequence came from a man younger than 45 with acute or convalescent COVID-19. Source material: peripheral blood.

In DNA, the CDR3 is TGTGCCAGCTCACCCCCTGACAGGGGCAACACCGGGGAGCTGTTTTTT. Protein sequence: CASSPPDRGNTGELFF. V usage is TRBV18 and J usage is TRBJ2-2; 8 bases align to TRBD1. Germline V lookup: CDR1 KGHSH, CDR2 LQKENI. The trim removed 3 bases at V and 2 bases at J, leaving 5 bases unmatched. This CDR3 is 16 amino acids long.